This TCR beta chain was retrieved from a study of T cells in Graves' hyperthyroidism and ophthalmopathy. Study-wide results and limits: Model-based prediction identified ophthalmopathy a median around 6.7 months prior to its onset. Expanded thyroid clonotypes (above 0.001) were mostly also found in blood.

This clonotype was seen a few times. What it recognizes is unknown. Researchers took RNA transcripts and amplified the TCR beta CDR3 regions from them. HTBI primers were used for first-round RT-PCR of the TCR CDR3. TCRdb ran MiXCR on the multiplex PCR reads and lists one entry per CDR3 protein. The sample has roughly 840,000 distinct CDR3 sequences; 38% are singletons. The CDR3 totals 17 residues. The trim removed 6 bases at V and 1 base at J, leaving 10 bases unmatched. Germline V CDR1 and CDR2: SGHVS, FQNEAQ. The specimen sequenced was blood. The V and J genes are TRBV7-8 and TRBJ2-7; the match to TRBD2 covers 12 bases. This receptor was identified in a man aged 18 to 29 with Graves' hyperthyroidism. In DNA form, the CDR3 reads TGTGCCAGCAGTTACTCGACTAGCGGGAGCCTGTCCTACGAGCAGTACTTC. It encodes CASSYSTSGSLSYEQYF.